These 23 T cell receptor beta chains share one sample of origin, sequenced in a study of OX40 agonist ivuxolimab in advanced cancers. Clones were sequenced by immunoSEQ multiplex PCR, and TCRdb holds only the in-frame ones, with some missing. The table records some 40,000 clones, around 89% of them present only once. Material: CD4+ or CD8+ T cells sorted from blood, obtained in a trial of the OX40 agonist ivuxolimab. The receptors shown here come from an adult with an advanced solid tumor such as melanoma, head and neck, liver or kidney cancer.

This clone was found a few times. Here the CDR3 reads CASSVARDRGEKLFF. The CDR3 nucleotides are TGTGCCAGCAGCGTAGCGAGGGACAGGGGTGAAAAACTGTTTTTT. The genes are TRBV9 and TRBJ1-4, with TRBD1 matching over 10 bases. V gave up 0 bases and J gave up 7 bases; unmatched junction bases: 3. CDR1 is SGDLS, CDR2 YYNGEE, per germline. This CDR3 region has 15 residues.

The CDR3 nucleotides read TGTGCCAGCAGGTTGTGGGGACAGGGGATAGCGGGCTACGAGCAGTACTTC. Translating it yields CASRLWGQGIAGYEQYF. V is TRBV5-6 and J is TRBJ2-7; 10 bases match TRBD1. J gave up 3 bases and V 5 bases, and 14 bases lay outside the gene matches. This CDR3 has 17 amino acids. Germline V gene lookup returns CDR1 SGHDT and CDR2 YYEEEE.

This chain joins TRBV28 and TRBJ1-2, with D possibly TRBD1 on 5 matching bases. From germline, CDR1 is MDHEN and CDR2 SYDVKM. V shed 5 bases and J shed 1 base, with 14 bases lying between them. The CDR3 runs 15 residues. CDR3 amino acids: CASSPPGLINYGYTF. DNA for the CDR3: TGTGCCAGCAGTCCTCCGGGACTTATTAACTATGGCTACACCTTC.

The chain has TRBV19 and TRBJ2-1, with TRBD1 matching over 7 bases. In germline, CDR1 is LNHDA, CDR2 SQIVND (reference sequence). The CDR3 has 14 residues. V was clipped by 7 bases and J by 1 base; unmatched bases: 4. In DNA, the CDR3 is TGTGCCAGTATGCAGGGGGAATCCTACAATGAGCAGTTCTTC. This gives the protein CASMQGESYNEQFF.

This chain uses TRBV27 with TRBJ2-1; TRBD2 agrees at 15 bases. This CDR3 has 15 amino acids. Germline lookup yields CDR1 MNHEY and CDR2 SMNVEV (reference sequence). The junction had 3 bases not matched to a gene; V was cut back by 5 bases and J by 7 bases. CDR3 in DNA: TGTGCCAGCAGTCTCGGGACTAGCGGGGGGAATGAGCAGTTCTTC. It is translated as CASSLGTSGGNEQFF.

This sequence joins TRBV5-1 and TRBJ2-3; 15 bases line up with TRBD2. Germline-derived CDR1 and CDR2 are SGHRS and YFSETQ. V lost 4 bases to trimming and J lost 6 bases; unmatched junction nucleotides: 3. The length of the CDR3 is 15 residues. The CDR3 reads CASSPGLAGGDTQYF. CDR3 DNA: TGCGCCAGCAGCCCCGGACTAGCGGGGGGGGATACGCAGTATTTT.

This clone is a singleton in its sample. The CDR3 region has the DNA TGTGCCAGCAATCCTAGCGGGGGGGCCGGAGAGACCCAGTACTTC. Its protein product is CASNPSGGAGETQYF. V gene TRBV9 combines with J gene TRBJ2-5; 12 bases are shared with TRBD2. The CDR3 has 15 residues. The ends lost 6 bases at V and 4 bases at J; junction bases unmatched: 7. Germline CDR1 and CDR2: SGDLS and YYNGEE. The full variable domain, completed using reference TRBV9 and TRBJ2-5, is DSGVTQTPKHLITATGQRVTLRCSPRSGDLSVYWYQQSLDQGLQFLIQYYNGEERAKGNILERFSAQQFPDLHSELNLSSLELGDSALYFCASNPSGGAGETQYFGPGTRLLVL.

The chain combines TRBV7-9 with TRBJ2-1; D is unresolved. The CDR3 extends over 15 amino acids. Trimming took off 5 bases at V and 6 bases at J, with 17 bases between the two ends. Germline CDR1 reads SEHNR; CDR2 reads FQNEAQ (reference sequence). The CDR3 here is CASSPRSSPGNEQFF. In DNA, the CDR3 is TGTGCCAGCAGCCCCCGGTCGTCCCCCGGCAATGAGCAGTTCTTC.

This clone is a singleton in its sample. The chain is built from TRBV11-2 and TRBJ1-6; no definite D call. CDR3 length: 15 residues. Germline loops: CDR1 SGHAT, CDR2 FQNNGV. V lost 3 bases and J 0 bases, leaving 6 bases between the germline ends. The CDR3 DNA is TGTGCCAGCAGCTTGGGCAACTCCTATAATTCACCCCTCCACTTT. The encoded protein is CASSLGNSYNSPLHF.

This chain joins TRBV7-9 and TRBJ2-5, with TRBD2 identical over 13 bases. Germline-derived CDR1 and CDR2 are SEHNR and FQNEAQ (reference sequence). This CDR3 comprises 17 residues. V gave up 5 bases and J gave up 0 bases; unmatched junction bases: 6. DNA of the CDR3: TGTGCCAGCAGCCCGGGACTAGCGGGGTTGTACCAAGAGACCCAGTACTTC. It specifies CASSPGLAGLYQETQYF.

This chain connects TRBV27 to TRBJ1-5, with D perhaps matching TRBD1 (5 bases). V lost 0 bases to trimming and J lost 7 bases, with 10 bases between them. The CDR3 has 14 residues. CDR1 and CDR2 from the germline V gene are MNHEY and SMNVEV (reference sequence). The chain's CDR3 is CASSLSIGGQPQHF. Here the CDR3 DNA reads TGTGCCAGCAGTTTATCGATCGGGGGGCAGCCCCAGCATTTT.

The J gene is TRBJ1-1, the V gene TRBV7-8, with a possible D match to TRBD1 (5 bases). Germline V gene data show CDR1 as SGHVS and CDR2 as FQNEAQ. The V end lost 5 bases, the J end lost 3 bases, and 10 bases lay between the germline ends. The CDR3 is 13 residues long. Here the CDR3 DNA reads TGTGCCAGCAGCGTCCAGGGTCACACTGAAGCTTTCTTT. Amino acid sequence: CASSVQGHTEAFF.

The DNA of the CDR3 is TGTGCCAGCAGCCCACGACTAGCGGTCCCAGATACGCAGTATTTT. It translates to CASSPRLAVPDTQYF. This chain connects TRBV11-2 to TRBJ2-3, with 9 bases lining up with TRBD2. The CDR3 is made up of 15 amino acids. Germline values: CDR1 SGHAT, CDR2 FQNNGV. The J segment lost 4 bases and the V segment lost 5 bases, leaving 7 bases of the junction unmatched.

The chain joins TRBV28 to TRBJ2-1, with 14 bases matching TRBD2. This CDR3 has 17 amino acids. The V gene end was trimmed by 5 bases and the J gene end by 7 bases; junction bases not matched to a gene: 10. In germline, CDR1 is MDHEN, CDR2 SYDVKM. CDR3 residues: CASSTTSGGAGLNEQFF. In DNA, the CDR3 is TGTGCCAGCAGTACGACTAGCGGGGGGGCCGGGTTGAATGAGCAGTTCTTC.

The chain recombines TRBV7-9 with TRBJ2-5; 9 bases agree with TRBD1. With V trimmed by 6 bases and J by 5 bases, 13 bases remained unmatched. CDR3 size: 16 residues. Germline V lookup: CDR1 SEHNR, CDR2 FQNEAQ (reference sequence). The CDR3 is CASRDPTGGLTETQYF. CDR3 bases: TGTGCCAGCAGGGACCCGACAGGGGGACTTACGGAGACCCAGTACTTC.

V usage is TRBV30 and J usage is TRBJ2-7; D is undetermined. In germline, CDR1 is GTSNPN, CDR2 SVGIG (reference sequence). V lost 2 bases to trimming and J lost 6 bases, with 20 bases between them. CDR3 length: 15 amino acids. CDR3 sequence: CAWSPVGQPSVEQYF. The CDR3 nucleotides read TGTGCCTGGAGTCCGGTCGGGCAACCTTCGGTCGAGCAGTACTTC.

The chain has TRBV7-6 and TRBJ2-7; D remains ambiguous. This CDR3 comprises 12 residues. Germline values: CDR1 SGHVS, CDR2 FNYEAQ. V was clipped by 2 bases and J by 3 bases, with 5 bases between them. The DNA of the CDR3 is TGTGCCAGCAGCTTATTCGGCTACGAGCAGTACTTC. Encoded protein: CASSLFGYEQYF.

The J gene is TRBJ1-3, the V gene TRBV28; possibly TRBD1 for D (6 bases). Looked up from germline, CDR1 is MDHEN and CDR2 is SYDVKM. This CDR3 spans 16 amino acids. V lost 2 bases and J 2 bases, leaving 13 bases between the germline ends. The CDR3 here is CASSLVGAQTGNTIYF. The CDR3 nucleotides read TGTGCCAGCAGTTTAGTGGGGGCTCAGACTGGAAACACCATATATTTT.

The table lists this clone with a few counts. The chain carries TRBV4-2 and TRBJ2-1; D possibly corresponds to TRBD1 (5 bases). CDR1 and CDR2 (germline): LGHNA, YNFKEQ. Between the trimmed V and J ends, which lost 0 bases and 7 bases, there was a span of 16 bases. The CDR3 length is 16 residues. CDR3 in DNA: TGTGCCAGCAGCCAAGAAGGGCAGGGATTGAATAATGAGCAGTTCTTC. This sequence encodes CASSQEGQGLNNEQFF.

The chain joins TRBV15 to TRBJ2-1; 8 positions match TRBD2. CDR1 is LNHNV and CDR2 is YYDKDF in the germline V gene (reference sequence). V lost 5 bases and J lost 6; bases outside the gene matches: 9. This CDR3 is 15 amino acids long. CDR3 loop: CATSGSGGLFNEQFF. CDR3 in DNA: TGTGCCACCAGCGGCAGCGGGGGTCTCTTCAATGAGCAGTTCTTC.

The chain joins TRBV4-2 to TRBJ2-1; D uncertain. There are 14 residues in the CDR3. Germline values: CDR1 LGHNA, CDR2 YNFKEQ. V dropped 4 bases and J dropped 15 bases, with 22 bases sitting between them. This chain's CDR3 is CASSLESPDPFPFF. The CDR3 DNA reads as TGTGCCAGCAGCCTTGAATCTCCAGACCCATTTCCGTTCTTC.

This clone has just one count. The chain joins TRBV6-6 to TRBJ1-4; no definite D call. Germline V gene lookup returns CDR1 MNHNY and CDR2 SVGAGI (reference sequence). There are 12 residues in the CDR3. With 2 bases removed from V and 7 bases from J, the gap between germline ends came to 5 bases. The DNA of the CDR3 is TGTGCCAGCAGTTACGTTTTTGAAAAACTGTTTTTT. Amino acid sequence: CASSYVFEKLFF.

This clone has a handful of counts. This rearrangement joins TRBV11-2 to TRBJ2-2; TRBD2 matches 8 bases. The CDR3 loop spans 16 amino acids. After removal of 8 bases from V and 4 bases from J, the junction contained 12 bases not matched to a gene. Germline V CDR1 and CDR2: SGHAT, FQNNGV. The CDR3 loop reads CASSLPGLGPTGELFF. The CDR3 region has the DNA TGTGCCAGCTCACTCCCGGGACTAGGTCCCACCGGGGAGCTGTTTTTT.